These 17 T cell receptor beta chains came from one sample sequenced in a study of beta chain features in type 1 diabetes. Expressed TCRB transcripts were sequenced, since all the RNA that had been isolated was reverse transcribed. Sequenced by immunoSEQ multiplex PCR; TCRdb stores in-frame clones only, minus some. The sample lists tens of thousands of clones, under 35% occurring once. The sequenced material came from stem cell memory CD4+ T cells from blood. The origin of the receptors is a woman aged 18-29 years in good health.

The chain links TRBV6-1 to TRBJ2-5; a possible D gene is TRBD2 (5 bases). The ends were cut back, 4 bases at V and 7 bases at J, with 19 bases in the middle. CDR1 and CDR2 (germline): MNHNS, SASEGT. This CDR3 comprises 15 residues. The CDR3 sequence is CASSVVNGGGGTQYF. CDR3 nucleotides: TGTGCCAGCAGTGTCGTTAACGGTGGAGGTGGGACCCAGTACTTC.

The sample holds a few counts of this clone. The chain uses TRBV7-7 and TRBJ2-2, with TRBD2 matching over 7 bases. Germline V gene lookup returns CDR1 SSHAT and CDR2 FNYEAQ (reference sequence). The trim removed 11 bases at V and 0 bases at J, leaving 3 bases unmatched. The CDR3 spans 13 residues. The CDR3 DNA sequence: TGTGCCGTAGCGGGTACGAACACCGGGGAGCTGTTTTTT. It specifies CAVAGTNTGELFF.

The chain couples TRBV5-1 to TRBJ2-3; 10 nucleotides line up with TRBD2. CDR1 and CDR2 (germline): SGHRS, YFSETQ. Unmatched junction bases numbered 9, after V lost 1 base and J lost 1 base. CDR3 length: 18 amino acids. The CDR3 here is CASSLYSGGAMGTDTQYF. As DNA, the CDR3 is TGCGCCAGCAGCTTGTACAGCGGGGGGGCCATGGGCACAGATACGCAGTATTTT.

V is TRBV5-1 and J is TRBJ2-5; possible D gene TRBD2, 6 bases. V gave up 0 bases and J gave up 5 bases, with 14 bases separating them. The length of the CDR3 is 15 residues. From germline, CDR1 is SGHRS and CDR2 YFSETQ. The CDR3 region is CASSLAGWREETQYF. CDR3 bases: TGCGCCAGCAGCTTGGCCGGGTGGAGGGAGGAGACCCAGTACTTC. The variable domain in full, with the rest retrieved from reference TRBV5-1 and TRBJ2-5, is KAGVTQTPRYLIKTRGQQVTLSCSPISGHRSVSWYQQTPGQGLQFLFEYFSETQRNKGNFPGRFSGRQFSNSRSEMNVSTLELGDSALYLCASSLAGWREETQYFGPGTRLLVL.

This clone was seen more than once but under ten times. DNA of the CDR3: TGTGCCAGCAGCCTGTTTAGCGGGAGTTCCTACAATGAGCAGTTCTTC. Its translation: CASSLFSGSSYNEQFF. The chain has TRBV5-8 and TRBJ2-1; 9 nucleotides agree with TRBD2. V was clipped by 4 bases and J by 1 base; unmatched bases: 6. Per germline, CDR1 SGHTS and CDR2 YDEGEE. This CDR3 spans 16 amino acids.

The chain links TRBV27 to TRBJ2-1; 12 bases are a match to TRBD2. Per germline, CDR1 MNHEY and CDR2 SMNVEV (reference sequence). With V trimmed by 6 bases and J by 7 bases, 10 bases remained unmatched. This CDR3 contains 16 residues. CDR3 amino acids: CASSTTGLAGSNEQFF. The CDR3 DNA sequence: TGTGCCAGCAGCACCACCGGACTAGCGGGATCGAATGAGCAGTTCTTC.

This clone has only a few counts. V gene TRBV5-1 combines with J gene TRBJ2-1, with TRBD2 identical over 7 bases. J gave up 5 bases and V 0 bases, and 2 bases lay outside the gene matches. Germline values: CDR1 SGHRS, CDR2 YFSETQ. The CDR3 contains 14 residues. This CDR3 reads CASSLEGLNNEQFF. The CDR3 nucleotides read TGCGCCAGCAGCTTGGAGGGACTAAACAATGAGCAGTTCTTC.

The V call is TRBV27, the J call TRBJ2-1, with 9 positions matching TRBD2. From germline, CDR1 is MNHEY and CDR2 SMNVEV (reference sequence). J lost 5 bases, V lost 7 bases, and 6 bases had no gene match. This CDR3 has 14 amino acids. DNA for the CDR3: TGTGCCAGCACCTCGACTAGCGGAAACAATGAGCAGTTCTTC. Its translation: CASTSTSGNNEQFF.

The chain recombines TRBV2 with TRBJ2-2, with D hard to call. The CDR3 contains 11 residues. Germline-derived CDR1 and CDR2 are SNHLY and FYNNEI. The germline V and J ends were trimmed by 8 bases and 5 bases, with 6 bases remaining between them. The DNA of the CDR3 is TGTGCCAGCGTACAGACCGGGGAGCTGTTTTTT. The encoded protein is CASVQTGELFF.

This clone was recorded a few times. The rearrangement joins TRBV4-2 to TRBJ2-7; 8 bases align to TRBD2. The CDR3 has 19 residues. Germline V gene sequence: CDR1 LGHNA, CDR2 YNFKEQ. V lost 3 bases and J lost 2; bases outside the gene matches: 18. This CDR3 reads CASSHGERGDGRGTYEQYF. The CDR3 DNA reads TGTGCCAGCAGCCACGGGGAGAGAGGGGACGGGAGGGGGACCTACGAGCAGTACTTC.

This rearrangement joins TRBV7-9 to TRBJ1-2, with unresolved D. V was clipped by 1 base and J by 4 bases, with 7 bases between them. The CDR3 is 13 amino acids. Germline V gives CDR1 SEHNR, CDR2 FQNEAQ (reference sequence). The CDR3 region is CASSLVQTYGYTF. The CDR3 nucleotides read TGTGCCAGCAGCTTAGTACAGACCTATGGCTACACCTTC.

The chain uses TRBV11-3 and TRBJ2-1; 11 nucleotides align to TRBD1. Germline trimming cut 2 bases from V and 0 bases from J; bases unmatched to any gene: 6. Germline CDR1 is SGHNT and CDR2 is YENEEA. This CDR3 is 18 amino acids long. As DNA, the CDR3 is TGTGCCAGCAGCTTACGGACAGGGGGCGGGGGCTCCTACAATGAGCAGTTCTTC. It is translated as CASSLRTGGGGSYNEQFF.

The sample holds a few counts of this clone. DNA of the CDR3: TGTGCCAGCAGGGAACAGGTTTTTAACACTGAAGCTTTCTTT. Its translation is CASREQVFNTEAFF. The genes are TRBV7-8 and TRBJ1-1; a possible D gene is TRBD1 (5 bases). The CDR3 is made up of 14 amino acids. V lost 6 bases and J 2 bases, leaving 13 bases between the germline ends. Germline CDR1 SGHVS, CDR2 FQNEAQ. The whole variable domain, filled in from reference TRBV7-8 and TRBJ1-1, reads GAGVSQSPRYKVAKRGQDVALRCDPISGHVSLFWYQQALGQGPEFLTYFQNEAQLDKSGLPSDRFFAERPEGSVSTLKIQRTQQEDSAVYLCASREQVFNTEAFFGQGTRLTVV.

This clone was seen many times. The V and J genes are TRBV7-9 and TRBJ1-5; 8 nucleotides line up with TRBD1. The V segment lost 2 bases and the J segment 6 bases; nucleotides outside the gene matches: 3. This CDR3 is 14 amino acids long. Germline assignment: CDR1 SEHNR and CDR2 FQNEAQ (reference sequence). The CDR3 loop reads CASSLQGAGQPQHF. In nucleotides, the CDR3 is TGTGCCAGCAGCTTACAGGGGGCCGGTCAGCCCCAGCATTTT.

This clone was observed a handful of times. The CDR3 sequence: CASSSGGGGLNEQFF. DNA of the CDR3: TGTGCCAGCAGCTCGGGGGGCGGGGGTCTCAATGAGCAGTTCTTC. V gene TRBV7-2 combines with J gene TRBJ2-1; D is perhaps TRBD2 (7 bases). The CDR3 has 15 amino acids. The germline V gene encodes CDR1 SGHTA and CDR2 FQGNSA. Trimming removed 4 bases at V and 6 bases at J, with 16 bases between.

The chain links TRBV30 to TRBJ1-5; no firm D call. V was shortened by 3 bases and J by 9 bases, with 21 bases between the two germline ends. The germline CDR1 and CDR2 sequences are GTSNPN and SVGIG (reference sequence). The CDR3 is made up of 15 amino acids. The CDR3 sequence is CAWSEGSSSVRPQHF. For the CDR3, the DNA is TGTGCCTGGAGCGAGGGCTCTTCCTCGGTAAGGCCCCAGCATTTT.

This clone has just a few counts. The chain couples TRBV30 to TRBJ2-7, with a tentative D call TRBD1 (5 bases). This CDR3 region has 15 residues. In germline, CDR1 is GTSNPN, CDR2 SVGIG (reference sequence). Trimming pared 0 bases from V and 0 bases from J, leaving 12 bases between. CDR3 bases: TGTGCCTGGAGTGTAGGGCCAGGGTCCTCCTACGAGCAGTACTTC. Its protein product is CAWSVGPGSSYEQYF.